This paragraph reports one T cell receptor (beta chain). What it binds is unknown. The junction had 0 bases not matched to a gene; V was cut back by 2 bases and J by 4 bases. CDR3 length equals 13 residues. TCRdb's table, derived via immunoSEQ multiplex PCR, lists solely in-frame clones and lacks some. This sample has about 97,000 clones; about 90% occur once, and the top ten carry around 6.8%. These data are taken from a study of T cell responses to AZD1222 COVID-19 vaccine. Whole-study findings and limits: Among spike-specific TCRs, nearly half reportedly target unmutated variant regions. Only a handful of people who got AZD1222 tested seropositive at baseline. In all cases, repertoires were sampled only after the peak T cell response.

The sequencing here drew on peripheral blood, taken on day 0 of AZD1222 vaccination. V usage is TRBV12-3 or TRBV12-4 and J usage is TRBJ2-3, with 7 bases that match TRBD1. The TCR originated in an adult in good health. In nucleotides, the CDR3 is TGTGCCAGCAGTTTACAGGGGGCAGATACGCAGTATTTT. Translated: CASSLQGADTQYF.